This entry is about one T cell receptor (beta chain). What it binds is not known. The PCR had 60 Vbeta and 13 Jbeta primers. This table comes from immunoSEQ multiplex PCR, and its TCRdb copy is limited to in-frame clones, with some not included. Counted here are some 180,000 clones, 65% to 85% occurring once; the ten biggest clones make up approximately 2.6%. The data originate from a study of cytomegalovirus exposure and HLA in healthy donors. Study-wide background: Earlier results showed 90 million to 130 million unique TCR beta sequences derived from approximately 180 million T cells. Whole-study results and caveats: Both high specificity and high sensitivity reportedly marked the classifier's diagnosis of cytomegalovirus status.

Germline V gene lookup returns CDR1 SGHTA and CDR2 FQGTGA. Trimming cost V 5 bases and J 4 bases; bases outside gene matches: 6. The CDR3 length is 14 residues. This receptor was identified in a female donor in good health and CMV-seronegative. Sequenced input: PBMCs. The V and J genes are TRBV7-3 and TRBJ1-2; 8 bases are shared with TRBD1. The CDR3 DNA sequence: TGTGCCAGCAGCAAGTCCGGGACAGGCTATGGCTACACCTTC. Residues: CASSKSGTGYGYTF.